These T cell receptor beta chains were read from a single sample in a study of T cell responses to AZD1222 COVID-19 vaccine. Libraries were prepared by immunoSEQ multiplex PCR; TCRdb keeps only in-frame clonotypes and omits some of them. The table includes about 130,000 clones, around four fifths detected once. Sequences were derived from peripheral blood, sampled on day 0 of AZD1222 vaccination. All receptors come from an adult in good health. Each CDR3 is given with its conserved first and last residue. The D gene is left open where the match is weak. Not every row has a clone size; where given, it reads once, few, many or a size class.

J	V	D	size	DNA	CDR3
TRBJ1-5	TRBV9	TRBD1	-	TGTGCCAGCAGCGTAGGACAGGGTAGCAATCAGCCCCAGCATTTT	CASSVGQGSNQPQHF
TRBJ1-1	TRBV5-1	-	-	TGCGCCAGCAGCCGAGACCGCTTGGACACTGAAGCTTTCTTT	CASSRDRLDTEAFF
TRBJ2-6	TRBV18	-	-	TGTGCCAGCGCAGAAAACAGGGCTGGGGCCAACGTCCTGACTTTC	CASAENRAGANVLTF
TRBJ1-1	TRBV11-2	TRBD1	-	TGTGCCAGCAGCTCCTCCGGGACAGGGGGTCTAATCACTGAAGCTTTCTTT	CASSSSGTGGLITEAFF
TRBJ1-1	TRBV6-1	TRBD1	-	TGTGCCAGCAGTGAAGGACAGGGGTTCGCGGTAAGCCTGAGGGCTTTCTTT	CASSEGQGFAVSLRAFF
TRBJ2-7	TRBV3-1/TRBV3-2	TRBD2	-	TGTGCCAGCAGCCAAGATCTAGCGGGGGGACTCTCCTACGAGCAGTACTTC	CASSQDLAGGLSYEQYF
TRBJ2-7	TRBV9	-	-	TGTGCCAGCAGCGCGGACGGAATGAGCTCCTACGAGCAGTACTTC	CASSADGMSSYEQYF
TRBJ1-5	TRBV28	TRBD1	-	TGTGCCAGCATCCCGATCGACAGGGCGAGCAATCAGCCCCAGCATTTT	CASIPIDRASNQPQHF
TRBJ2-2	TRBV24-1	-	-	TGTGCCACCAGTGATTTTAAAAAGAACACCTACGGGGAGCTGTTTTTT	CATSDFKKNTYGELFF
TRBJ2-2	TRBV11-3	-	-	TGTGCCAGCAGCACCCAACACGGAACCGGGGAGCTGTTTTTT	CASSTQHGTGELFF
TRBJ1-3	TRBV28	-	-	TGTGCCAGCAGTAGGGGTGGGCCCCACTCTGGAAACACCATATATTTT	CASSRGGPHSGNTIYF
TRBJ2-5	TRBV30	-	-	TGTGCCTGGAGTCGCGGGCCGGGGGAAGAGACCCAGTACTTC	CAWSRGPGEETQYF
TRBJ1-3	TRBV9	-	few	TGTGCCAGCAGCCCCTGGGGAGGGACTGGAAACACCATATATTTT	CASSPWGGTGNTIYF
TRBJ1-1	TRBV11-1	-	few	TGTGCCAGCAGCTTACAAGGGGGTACTGAAGCTTTCTTT	CASSLQGGTEAFF
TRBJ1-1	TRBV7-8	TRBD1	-	TGTGCCAGCAGCCCTGATGACAGGGGTGGGACTGAAGCTTTCTTT	CASSPDDRGGTEAFF
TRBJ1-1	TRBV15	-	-	TGTGCCACCAGCAGAGGAGGGGTGGGAACTGAAGCTTTCTTT	CATSRGGVGTEAFF
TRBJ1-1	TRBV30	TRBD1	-	TGTGCCTGGAGTGAATACAGGGGCACTGAAGCTTTCTTT	CAWSEYRGTEAFF
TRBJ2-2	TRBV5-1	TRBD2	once	TGCGCCAGCAGCTCAAGGACTAGCGGGAACACCGGGGAGCTGTTTTTT	CASSSRTSGNTGELFF
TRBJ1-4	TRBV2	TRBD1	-	TGTGCCAGCAGTCGACAGGGAATAAATGAAAAACTGTTTTTT	CASSRQGINEKLFF
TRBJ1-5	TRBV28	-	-	TGTGCCAGCAGTTTAGAGGCGGGGGGCAATCAGCCCCAGCATTTT	CASSLEAGGNQPQHF
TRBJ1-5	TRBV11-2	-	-	TGTGCCAGCAGCTCCGGGAATCAGCCCCAGCATTTT	CASSSGNQPQHF
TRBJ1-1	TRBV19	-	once	TGTGCCAGTAGTCCCTCCCTGAACACTGAAGCTTTCTTT	CASSPSLNTEAFF
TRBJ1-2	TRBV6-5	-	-	TGTGCCAGCAGTTACGACAGGAATTATGGCTACACCTTC	CASSYDRNYGYTF
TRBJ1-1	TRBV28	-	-	TGTGCCAGCAGTTTAGGTTGGTGGGGAGCTTTCTTT	CASSLGWWGAFF
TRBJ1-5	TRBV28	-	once	TGTGCCAGCAGTTTGGGGGAGGGGTTCAGGCAGCCCCAGCATTTT	CASSLGEGFRQPQHF
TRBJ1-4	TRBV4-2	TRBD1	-	TGTGCCAGCAGCCCGGAGACAGGGGGCGGTCGCGCGTACGGTTCTAATGAAAAACTGTTTTTT	CASSPETGGGRAYGSNEKLFF
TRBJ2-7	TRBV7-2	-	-	TGTGCCAGCAGCTTACGGCAGAACTACGAGCAGTACTTC	CASSLRQNYEQYF
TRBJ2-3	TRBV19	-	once	TGTGCCAGTAGTATCGCAGATACGCAGTATTTT	CASSIADTQYF
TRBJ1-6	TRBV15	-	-	TGTGCCACCAGCAGAGAAGGGGATAATTCACCCCTCCACTTT	CATSREGDNSPLHF
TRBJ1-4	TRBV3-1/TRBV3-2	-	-	TGTGCCAGCAGCCGCACGGGGAGGGCTAATGAAAAACTGTTTTTT	CASSRTGRANEKLFF
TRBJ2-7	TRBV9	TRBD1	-	TGTGCCAGCAGCTCCGGGACAGGGGGCCCCTACGAGCAGTACTTC	CASSSGTGGPYEQYF
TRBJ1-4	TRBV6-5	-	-	TGTGCCATCCAGGGGCGCCCCGGAAAACTGTTTTTT	CAIQGRPGKLFF
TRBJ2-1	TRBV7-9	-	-	TGTGCCAGCAGCTCCTCGTGGGACAAGCTCTCCTACAATGAGCAGTTCTTC	CASSSSWDKLSYNEQFF
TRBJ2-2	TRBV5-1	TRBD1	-	TGCGCCAGCAGCTGGGAGACAGGGTCCACCGGGGAGCTGTTTTTT	CASSWETGSTGELFF
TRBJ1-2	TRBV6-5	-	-	TGTGCCAGCAGTTACTGGCGCGGGGGTCCTGGCTACACCTTC	CASSYWRGGPGYTF
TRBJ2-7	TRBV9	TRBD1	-	TGTGCCAGCAGCCCCTGGACAGGGGGCTACGAGCAGTACTTC	CASSPWTGGYEQYF
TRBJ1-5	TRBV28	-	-	TGTGCCAGCAGTTTTGATAGCAATCAGCCCCAGCATTTT	CASSFDSNQPQHF
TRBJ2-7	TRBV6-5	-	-	TGTGCCAACCGAGGTGGGGCAGGCTCCTACGAGCAGTACTTC	CANRGGAGSYEQYF
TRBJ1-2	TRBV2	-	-	TGTGCCAGCAGTGTGAATTACTATGGCTACACCTTC	CASSVNYYGYTF
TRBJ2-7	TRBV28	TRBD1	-	TGTGCCAGCAGTGGACAGGGGACCTCCTACGAGCAGTACTTC	CASSGQGTSYEQYF
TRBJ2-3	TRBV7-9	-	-	TGTGCCAGCGGGATTTTGGGCGTACGCACAGATACGCAGTATTTT	CASGILGVRTDTQYF
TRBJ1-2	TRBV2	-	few	TGTGCCAGCAGAGGCGGGAAGGACCTCTATGGCTACACCTTC	CASRGGKDLYGYTF
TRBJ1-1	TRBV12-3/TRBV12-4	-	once	TGTGCCAGCAAGTACCCAAACACTGAAGCTTTCTTT	CASKYPNTEAFF
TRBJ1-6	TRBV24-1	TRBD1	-	TGTGCCACCATTCCTGGGACAGGCCCACGAGGGTCACCCCTCCACTTT	CATIPGTGPRGSPLHF
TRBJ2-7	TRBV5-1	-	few	TGCGCCAGCAGCCCAACTGCCTCCGACAGTGGGGCCTACGAGCAGTACTTC	CASSPTASDSGAYEQYF